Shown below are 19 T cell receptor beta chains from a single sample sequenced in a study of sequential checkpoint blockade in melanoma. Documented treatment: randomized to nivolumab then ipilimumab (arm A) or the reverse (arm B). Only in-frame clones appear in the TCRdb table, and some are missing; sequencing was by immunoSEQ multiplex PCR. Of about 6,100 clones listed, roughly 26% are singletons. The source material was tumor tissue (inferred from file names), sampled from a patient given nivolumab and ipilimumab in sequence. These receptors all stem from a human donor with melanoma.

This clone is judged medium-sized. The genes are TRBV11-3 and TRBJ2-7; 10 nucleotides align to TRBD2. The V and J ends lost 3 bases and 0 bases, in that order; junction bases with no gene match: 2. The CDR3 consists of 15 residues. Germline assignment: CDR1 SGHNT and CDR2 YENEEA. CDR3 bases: TGTGCCAGCAGCTTGTCTAGCGGGAGCTCCTACGAGCAGTACTTC. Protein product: CASSLSSGSSYEQYF.

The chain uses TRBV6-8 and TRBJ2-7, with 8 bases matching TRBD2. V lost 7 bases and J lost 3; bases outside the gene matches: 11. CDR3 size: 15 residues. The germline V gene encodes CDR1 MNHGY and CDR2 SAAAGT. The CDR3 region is CASTPVGGGNYEQYF. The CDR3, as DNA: TGTGCCAGCACCCCGGTCGGGGGGGGGAACTACGAGCAGTACTTC.

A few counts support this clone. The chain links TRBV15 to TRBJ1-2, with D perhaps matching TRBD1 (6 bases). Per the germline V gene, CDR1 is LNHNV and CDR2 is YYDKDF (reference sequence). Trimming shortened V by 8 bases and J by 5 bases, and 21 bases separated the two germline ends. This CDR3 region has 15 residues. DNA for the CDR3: TGTGCCACCCGTTCCACGACAGGCCCGGGGTATGGCTACACCTTC. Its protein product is CATRSTTGPGYGYTF.

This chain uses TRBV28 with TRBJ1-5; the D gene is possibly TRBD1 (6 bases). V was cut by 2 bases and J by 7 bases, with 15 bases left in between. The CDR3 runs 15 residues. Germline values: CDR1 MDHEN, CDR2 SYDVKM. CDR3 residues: CASSLTGGSGQPQHF. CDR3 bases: TGTGCCAGCAGTTTAACGGGGGGCTCTGGACAGCCCCAGCATTTT.

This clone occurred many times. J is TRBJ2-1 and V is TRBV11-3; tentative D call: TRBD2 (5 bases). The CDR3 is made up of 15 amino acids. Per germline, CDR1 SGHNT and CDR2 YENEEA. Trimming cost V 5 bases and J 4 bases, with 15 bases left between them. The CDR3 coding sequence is TGTGCCAGCAGCCTGGCTATGAGGACTTACAATGAGCAGTTCTTC. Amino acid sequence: CASSLAMRTYNEQFF. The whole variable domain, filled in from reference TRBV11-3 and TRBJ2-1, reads EAGVVQSPRYKIIEKKQPVAFWCNPISGHNTLYWYLQNLGQGPELLIRYENEEAVDDSQLPKDRFSAERLKGVDSTLKIQPAELGDSAVYLCASSLAMRTYNEQFFGPGTRLTVL.

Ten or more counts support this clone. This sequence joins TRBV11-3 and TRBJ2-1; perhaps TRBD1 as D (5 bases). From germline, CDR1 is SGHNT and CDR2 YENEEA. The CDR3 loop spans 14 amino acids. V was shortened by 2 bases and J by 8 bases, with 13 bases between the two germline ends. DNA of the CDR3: TGTGCCAGCAGCTTACAGGGATTTAGGGATGAGCAGTTCTTC. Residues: CASSLQGFRDEQFF. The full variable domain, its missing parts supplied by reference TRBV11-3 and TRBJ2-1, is EAGVVQSPRYKIIEKKQPVAFWCNPISGHNTLYWYLQNLGQGPELLIRYENEEAVDDSQLPKDRFSAERLKGVDSTLKIQPAELGDSAVYLCASSLQGFRDEQFFGPGTRLTVL.

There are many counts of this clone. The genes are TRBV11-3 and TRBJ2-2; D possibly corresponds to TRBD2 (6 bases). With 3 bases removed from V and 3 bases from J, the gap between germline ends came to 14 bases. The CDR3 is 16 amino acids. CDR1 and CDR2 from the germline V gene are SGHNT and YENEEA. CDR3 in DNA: TGTGCCAGCAGCTTGGCCGGAGGGGATCACACCGGGGAGCTGTTTTTT. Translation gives CASSLAGGDHTGELFF. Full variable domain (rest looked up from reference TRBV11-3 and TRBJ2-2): EAGVVQSPRYKIIEKKQPVAFWCNPISGHNTLYWYLQNLGQGPELLIRYENEEAVDDSQLPKDRFSAERLKGVDSTLKIQPAELGDSAVYLCASSLAGGDHTGELFFGEGSRLTVL.

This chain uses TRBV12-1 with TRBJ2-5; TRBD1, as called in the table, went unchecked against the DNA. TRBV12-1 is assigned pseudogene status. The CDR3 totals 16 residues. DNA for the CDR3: TGTGCCAGCAGCTTTGGGGACAGGGGAGAAAGAGAGACCCAGTACTTC. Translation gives CASSFGDRGERETQYF.

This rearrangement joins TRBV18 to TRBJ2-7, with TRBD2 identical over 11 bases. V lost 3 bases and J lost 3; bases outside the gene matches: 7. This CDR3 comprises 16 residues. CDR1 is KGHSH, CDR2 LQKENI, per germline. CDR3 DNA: TGTGCCAGCTCACCTCCCGGGACTAGCGGACTCTACGAGCAGTACTTC. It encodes CASSPPGTSGLYEQYF.

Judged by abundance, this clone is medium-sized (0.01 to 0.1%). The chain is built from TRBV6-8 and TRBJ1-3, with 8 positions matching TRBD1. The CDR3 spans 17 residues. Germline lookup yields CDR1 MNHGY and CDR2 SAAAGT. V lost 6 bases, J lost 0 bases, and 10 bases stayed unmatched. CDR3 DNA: TGTGCCAGCAGATTATTCGGGACAGGCCTCTCTGGAAACACCATATATTTT. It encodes CASRLFGTGLSGNTIYF.

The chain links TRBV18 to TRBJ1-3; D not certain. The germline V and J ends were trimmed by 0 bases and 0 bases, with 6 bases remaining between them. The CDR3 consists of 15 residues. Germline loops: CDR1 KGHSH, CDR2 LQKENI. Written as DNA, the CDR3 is TGTGCCAGCTCACCACCGGCCAGCTCTGGAAACACCATATATTTT. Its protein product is CASSPPASSGNTIYF. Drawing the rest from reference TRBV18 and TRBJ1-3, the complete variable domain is NAGVMQNPRHLVRRRGQEARLRCSPMKGHSHVYWYRQLPEEGLKFMVYLQKENIIDESGMPKERFSAEFPKEGPSILRIQQVVRGDSAAYFCASSPPASSGNTIYFGEGSWLTVV.

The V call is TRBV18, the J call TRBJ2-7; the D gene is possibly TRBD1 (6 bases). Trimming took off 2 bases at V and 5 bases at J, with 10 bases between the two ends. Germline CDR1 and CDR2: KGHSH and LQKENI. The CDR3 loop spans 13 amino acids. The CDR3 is CASSPNRANEQYF. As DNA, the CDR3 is TGTGCCAGCTCACCAAACAGGGCCAACGAGCAGTACTTC.

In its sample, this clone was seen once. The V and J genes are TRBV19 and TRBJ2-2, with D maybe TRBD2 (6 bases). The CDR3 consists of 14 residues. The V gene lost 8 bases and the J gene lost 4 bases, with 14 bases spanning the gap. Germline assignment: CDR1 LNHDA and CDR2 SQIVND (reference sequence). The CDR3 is CASSWTTSTGELFF. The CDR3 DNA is TGTGCCAGTTCATGGACTACGAGCACCGGGGAGCTGTTTTTT. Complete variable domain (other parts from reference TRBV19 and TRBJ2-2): DGGITQSPKYLFRKEGQNVTLSCEQNLNHDAMYWYRQDPGQGLRLIYYSQIVNDFQKGDIAEGYSVSREKKESFPLTVTSAQKNPTAFYLCASSWTTSTGELFFGEGSRLTVL.

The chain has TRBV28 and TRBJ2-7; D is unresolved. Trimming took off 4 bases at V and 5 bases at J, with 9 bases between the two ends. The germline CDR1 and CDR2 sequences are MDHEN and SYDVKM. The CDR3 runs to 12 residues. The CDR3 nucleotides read TGTGCCAGCAGTTCGTCAACAGACGAGCAGTACTTC. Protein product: CASSSSTDEQYF.

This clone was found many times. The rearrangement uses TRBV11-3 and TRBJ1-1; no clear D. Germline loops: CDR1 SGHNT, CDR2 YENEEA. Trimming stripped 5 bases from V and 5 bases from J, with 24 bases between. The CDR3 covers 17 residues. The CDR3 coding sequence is TGTGCCAGCAGCCTACTAGACACCGGCGAGTTGACGACTGAAGCTTTCTTT. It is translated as CASSLLDTGELTTEAFF.

CDR3: CASLPGQWRAGANVLTF. The CDR3 DNA sequence: TGCGCCAGCCTTCCGGGACAGTGGAGGGCTGGGGCCAACGTCCTGACTTTC. The gene calls are TRBV5-1 and TRBJ2-6; possible D gene TRBD1, 7 bases. Per the germline V gene, CDR1 is SGHRS and CDR2 is YFSETQ. This CDR3 is 17 amino acids long. Trimming left V 7 bases short and J 2 bases short, with 19 bases between.

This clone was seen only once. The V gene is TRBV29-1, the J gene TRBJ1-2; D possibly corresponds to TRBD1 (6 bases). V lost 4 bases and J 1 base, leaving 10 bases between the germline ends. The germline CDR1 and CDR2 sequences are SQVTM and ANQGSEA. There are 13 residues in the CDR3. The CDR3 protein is CSVGDTRNYGYTF. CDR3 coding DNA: TGCAGCGTTGGGGACACCCGTAACTATGGCTACACCTTC. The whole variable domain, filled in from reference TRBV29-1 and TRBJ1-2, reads SAVISQKPSRDICQRGTSLTIQCQVDSQVTMMFWYRQQPGQSLTLIATANQGSEATYESGFVIDKFPISRPNLTFSTLTVSNMSPEDSSIYLCSVGDTRNYGYTFGSGTRLTVV.

CDR3 protein: CASKAVQGAVIGNQPQHF. The CDR3 DNA sequence: TGTGCCAGTAAGGCCGTCCAAGGGGCAGTAATAGGAAATCAGCCCCAGCATTTT. The chain combines TRBV19 with TRBJ1-5; perhaps TRBD1 as D (5 bases). This CDR3 has 18 residues. V lost 7 bases, J lost 4 bases, and 26 bases lay in between. Per the germline V gene, CDR1 is LNHDA and CDR2 is SQIVND (reference sequence).

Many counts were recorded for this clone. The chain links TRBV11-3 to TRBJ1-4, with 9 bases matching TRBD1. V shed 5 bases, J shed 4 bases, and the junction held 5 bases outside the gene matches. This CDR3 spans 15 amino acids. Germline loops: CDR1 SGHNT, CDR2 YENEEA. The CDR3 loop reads CASSTRTGDNEKLFF. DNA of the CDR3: TGTGCCAGCAGCACCAGGACAGGGGATAATGAAAAACTGTTTTTT.